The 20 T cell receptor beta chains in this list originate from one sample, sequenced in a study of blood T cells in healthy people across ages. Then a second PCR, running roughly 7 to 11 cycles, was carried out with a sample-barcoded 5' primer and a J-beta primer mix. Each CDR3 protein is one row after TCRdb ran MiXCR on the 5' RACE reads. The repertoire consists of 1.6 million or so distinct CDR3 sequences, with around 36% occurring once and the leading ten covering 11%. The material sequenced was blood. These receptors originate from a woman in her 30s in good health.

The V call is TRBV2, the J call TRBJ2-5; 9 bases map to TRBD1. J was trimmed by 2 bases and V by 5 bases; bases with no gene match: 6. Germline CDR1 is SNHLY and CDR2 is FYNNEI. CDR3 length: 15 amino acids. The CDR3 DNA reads TGTGCCAGCAGTTGGGGGACAGGGCGGCAAGAGACCCAGTACTTC. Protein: CASSWGTGRQETQYF.

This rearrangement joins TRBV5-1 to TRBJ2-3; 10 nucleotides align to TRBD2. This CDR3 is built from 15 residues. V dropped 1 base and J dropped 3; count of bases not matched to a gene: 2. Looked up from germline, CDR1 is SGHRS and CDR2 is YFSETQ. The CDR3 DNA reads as TGCGCCAGCAGCTTGACTAGCGGGGAGACAGATACGCAGTATTTT. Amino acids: CASSLTSGETDTQYF.

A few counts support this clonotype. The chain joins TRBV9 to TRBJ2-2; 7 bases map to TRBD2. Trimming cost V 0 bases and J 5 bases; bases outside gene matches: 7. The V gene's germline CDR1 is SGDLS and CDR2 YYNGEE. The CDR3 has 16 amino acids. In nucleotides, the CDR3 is TGTGCCAGCAGCGTAGAAGCGGGACCTACGACCGGGGAGCTGTTTTTT. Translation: CASSVEAGPTTGELFF.

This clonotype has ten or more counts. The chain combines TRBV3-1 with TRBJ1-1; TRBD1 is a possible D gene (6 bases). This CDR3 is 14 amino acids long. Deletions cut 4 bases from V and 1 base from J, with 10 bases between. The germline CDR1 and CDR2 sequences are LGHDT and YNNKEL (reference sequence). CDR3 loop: CASSPRDKNTEAFF. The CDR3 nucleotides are TGTGCCAGCAGCCCCCGGGACAAGAACACTGAAGCTTTCTTT.

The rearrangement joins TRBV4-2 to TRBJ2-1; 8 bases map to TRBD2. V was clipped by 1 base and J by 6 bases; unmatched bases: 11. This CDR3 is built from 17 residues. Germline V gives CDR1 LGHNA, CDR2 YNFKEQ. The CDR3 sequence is CASSQVVSSGGGNEQFF. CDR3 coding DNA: TGTGCCAGCAGCCAAGTCGTATCCAGCGGGGGAGGCAATGAGCAGTTCTTC.

CDR3 loop: CASSQEPKPSGNTIYF. For the CDR3, the DNA is TGTGCCAGCAGCCAAGAACCTAAGCCCTCTGGAAACACCATATATTTT. The rearrangement links TRBV3-1 to TRBJ1-3; D is ambiguous. Trimming removed 0 bases at V and 0 bases at J, with 9 bases between. This CDR3 has 16 amino acids. Germline V CDR1 and CDR2: LGHDT, YNNKEL (reference sequence).

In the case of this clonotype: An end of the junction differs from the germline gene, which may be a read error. CDR3 DNA sequence: TGCGGCGTCGGGGACAGGGGATCCTACGAGCAGTACTTC. This codes for CGVGDRGSYEQYF. The J gene is TRBJ2-7, the V gene TRBV29-1; 10 nucleotides line up with TRBD1. CDR3 length equals 13 residues. Per the germline V gene, CDR1 is SQVTM and CDR2 is ANQGSEA.

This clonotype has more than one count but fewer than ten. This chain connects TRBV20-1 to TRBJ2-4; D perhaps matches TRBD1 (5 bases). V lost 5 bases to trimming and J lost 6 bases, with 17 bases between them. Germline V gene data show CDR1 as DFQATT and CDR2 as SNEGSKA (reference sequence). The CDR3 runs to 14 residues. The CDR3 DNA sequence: TGCAGTGCTCGCGCGGAGACAGTCAGAAACATTCAGTACTTC. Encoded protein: CSARAETVRNIQYF.

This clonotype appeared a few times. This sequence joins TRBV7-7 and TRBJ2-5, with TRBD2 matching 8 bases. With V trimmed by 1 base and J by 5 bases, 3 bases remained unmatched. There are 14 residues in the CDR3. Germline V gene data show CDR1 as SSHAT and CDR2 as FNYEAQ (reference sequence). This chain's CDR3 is CASSLDGGAETQYF. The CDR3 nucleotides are TGTGCCAGCAGCTTAGACGGGGGGGCGGAGACCCAGTACTTC.

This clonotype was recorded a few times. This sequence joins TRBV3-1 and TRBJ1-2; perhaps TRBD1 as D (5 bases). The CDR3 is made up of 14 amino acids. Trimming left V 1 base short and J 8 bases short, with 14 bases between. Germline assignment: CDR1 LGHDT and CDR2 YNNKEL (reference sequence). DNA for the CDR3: TGTGCCAGCAGCCAAGCGGGACGGCTCCGAGGCTACACCTTC. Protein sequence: CASSQAGRLRGYTF.

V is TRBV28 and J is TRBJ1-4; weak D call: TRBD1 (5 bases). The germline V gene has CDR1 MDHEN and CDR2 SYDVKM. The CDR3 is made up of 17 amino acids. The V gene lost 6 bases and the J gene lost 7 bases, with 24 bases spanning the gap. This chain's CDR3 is CASSLPPGRPFREKLFF. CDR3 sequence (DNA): TGTGCCAGCAGCTTACCCCCGGGACGGCCTTTTCGTGAAAAACTGTTTTTT. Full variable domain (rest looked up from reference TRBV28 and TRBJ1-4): DVKVTQSSRYLVKRTGEKVFLECVQDMDHENMFWYRQDPGLGLRLIYFSYDVKMKEKGDIPEGYSVSREKKERFSLILESASTNQTSMYLCASSLPPGRPFREKLFFGSGTQLSVL.

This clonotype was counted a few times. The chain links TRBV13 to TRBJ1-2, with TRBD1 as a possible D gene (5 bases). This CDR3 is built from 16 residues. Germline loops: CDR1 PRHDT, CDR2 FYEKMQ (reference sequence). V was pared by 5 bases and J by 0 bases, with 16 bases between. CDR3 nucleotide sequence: TGTGCCAGCAGCCCTAGGGGCGGTCGAGCTAACTATGGCTACACCTTC. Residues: CASSPRGGRANYGYTF.

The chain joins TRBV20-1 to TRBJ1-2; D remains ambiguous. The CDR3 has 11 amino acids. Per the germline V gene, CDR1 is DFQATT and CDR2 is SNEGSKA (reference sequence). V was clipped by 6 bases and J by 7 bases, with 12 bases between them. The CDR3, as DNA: TGCAGTGCGCGACCCCCGTCTGGCTACACCTTC. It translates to CSARPPSGYTF.

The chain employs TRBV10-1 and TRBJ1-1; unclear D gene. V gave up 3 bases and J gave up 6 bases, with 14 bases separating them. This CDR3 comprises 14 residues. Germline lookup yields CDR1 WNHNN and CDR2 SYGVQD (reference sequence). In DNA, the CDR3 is TGCGCCAGCAGTGAATCCCACGAGGGCGCTGAAGCTTTCTTT. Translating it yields CASSESHEGAEAFF.

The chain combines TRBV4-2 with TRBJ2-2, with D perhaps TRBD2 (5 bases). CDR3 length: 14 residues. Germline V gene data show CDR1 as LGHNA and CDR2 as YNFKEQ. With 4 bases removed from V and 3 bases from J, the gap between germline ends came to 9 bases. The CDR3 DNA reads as TGTGCCAGCAGCCCGGAGCGGTACACCGGGGAGCTGTTTTTT. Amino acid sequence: CASSPERYTGELFF.

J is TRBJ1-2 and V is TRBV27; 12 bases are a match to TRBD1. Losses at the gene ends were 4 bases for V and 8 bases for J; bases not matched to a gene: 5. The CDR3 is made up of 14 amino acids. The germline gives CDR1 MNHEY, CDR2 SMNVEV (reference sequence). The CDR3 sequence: CASSWGQGALGYTF. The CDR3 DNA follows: TGTGCCAGCAGTTGGGGACAGGGGGCTTTGGGCTACACCTTC.

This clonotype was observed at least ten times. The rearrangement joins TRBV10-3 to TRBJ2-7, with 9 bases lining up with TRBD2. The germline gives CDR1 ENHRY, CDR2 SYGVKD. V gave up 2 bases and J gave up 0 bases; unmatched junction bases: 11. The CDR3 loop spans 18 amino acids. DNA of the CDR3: TGTGCCATCAGTGAGGCAGCGGGGGGCCATCTCAGCTCCTACGAGCAGTACTTC. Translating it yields CAISEAAGGHLSSYEQYF.

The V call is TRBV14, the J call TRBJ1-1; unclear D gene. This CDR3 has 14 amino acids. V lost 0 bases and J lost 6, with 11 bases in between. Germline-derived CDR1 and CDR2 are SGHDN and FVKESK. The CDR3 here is CASSQERRMAEAFF. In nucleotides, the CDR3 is TGTGCCAGCAGCCAAGAAAGGAGGATGGCTGAAGCTTTCTTT.

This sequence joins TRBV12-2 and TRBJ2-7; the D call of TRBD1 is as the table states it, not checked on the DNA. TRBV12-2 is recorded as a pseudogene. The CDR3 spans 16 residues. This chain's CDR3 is CASRLAEGDRAYEQYF. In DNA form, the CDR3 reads TGTGCAAGTCGCTTAGCTGAGGGGGACAGAGCCTACGAGCAGTACTTC.

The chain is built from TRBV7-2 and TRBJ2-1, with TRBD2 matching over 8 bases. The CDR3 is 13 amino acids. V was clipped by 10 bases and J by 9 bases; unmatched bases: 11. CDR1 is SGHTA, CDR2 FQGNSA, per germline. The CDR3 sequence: CANRRGGRIEQFF. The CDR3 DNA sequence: TGTGCCAACAGACGCGGGGGGCGTATTGAGCAGTTCTTC.